What follows is one T cell receptor beta chain and its context. The antigen is unknown. The V gene's germline CDR1 is SGHTA and CDR2 FQGNSA. The V end lost 1 base, the J end lost 5 bases, and 6 bases lay between the germline ends. This CDR3 region has 13 residues. This entry is derived from a study of cytomegalovirus exposure and HLA in healthy donors. Study-level findings and limits: Presence/absence analyses rested on an assumption that sequencing depth was roughly uniform across donors. In a later analysis, donors in an Asian-associated ancestry cluster reportedly had fewer N-insertions in productive TCRs than the cohort mean.

PCR used 60 Vbeta primers and 13 Jbeta primers. Data came from immunoSEQ multiplex PCR; TCRdb stores just in-frame clones and leaves some out. The sample consists of some 130,000 clones, 77% of them appearing once. This TCR came from a male donor in good health and CMV-seropositive. Sequenced material: PBMCs. The rearrangement links TRBV7-2 to TRBJ2-1; D ambiguous. The CDR3 here is CASSLVEHNEQFF. In nucleotides, the CDR3 is TGTGCCAGCAGCTTAGTAGAGCACAATGAGCAGTTCTTC.